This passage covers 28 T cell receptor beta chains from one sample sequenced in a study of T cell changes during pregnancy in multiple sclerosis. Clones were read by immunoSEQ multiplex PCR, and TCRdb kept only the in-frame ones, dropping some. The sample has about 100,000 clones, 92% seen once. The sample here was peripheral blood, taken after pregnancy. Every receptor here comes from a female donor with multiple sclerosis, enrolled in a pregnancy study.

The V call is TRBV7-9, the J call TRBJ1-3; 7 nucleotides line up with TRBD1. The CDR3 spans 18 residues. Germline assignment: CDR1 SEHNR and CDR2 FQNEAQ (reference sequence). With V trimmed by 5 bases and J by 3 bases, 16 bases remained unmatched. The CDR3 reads CASSLTGTARADGNTIYF. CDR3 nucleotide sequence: TGTGCCAGCAGCCTGACGGGGACAGCGAGAGCGGATGGAAACACCATATATTTT.

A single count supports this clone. CDR3 region: CASSGQYNEQFF. The CDR3 DNA is TGTGCCAGCAGTGGACAGTACAATGAGCAGTTCTTC. The V call is TRBV9, the J call TRBJ2-1, with D possibly TRBD1 on 6 matching bases. V lost 5 bases and J lost 4, with 7 bases in between. The germline CDR1 and CDR2 sequences are SGDLS and YYNGEE. The CDR3 runs to 12 residues.

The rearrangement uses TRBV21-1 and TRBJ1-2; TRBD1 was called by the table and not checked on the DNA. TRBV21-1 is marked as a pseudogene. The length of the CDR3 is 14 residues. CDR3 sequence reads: CASSKVTDPYGYTF. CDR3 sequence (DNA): TGTGCCAGCAGCAAAGTAACAGATCCCTATGGCTACACCTTC.

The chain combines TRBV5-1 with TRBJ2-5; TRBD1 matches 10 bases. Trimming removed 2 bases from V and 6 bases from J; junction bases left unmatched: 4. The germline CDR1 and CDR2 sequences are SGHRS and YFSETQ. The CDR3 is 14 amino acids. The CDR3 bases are TGCGCCAGCAGCTTAGGGACAGGGGAGAAGACCCAGTACTTC. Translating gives CASSLGTGEKTQYF. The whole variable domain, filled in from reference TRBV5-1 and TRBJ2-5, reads KAGVTQTPRYLIKTRGQQVTLSCSPISGHRSVSWYQQTPGQGLQFLFEYFSETQRNKGNFPGRFSGRQFSNSRSEMNVSTLELGDSALYLCASSLGTGEKTQYFGPGTRLLVL.

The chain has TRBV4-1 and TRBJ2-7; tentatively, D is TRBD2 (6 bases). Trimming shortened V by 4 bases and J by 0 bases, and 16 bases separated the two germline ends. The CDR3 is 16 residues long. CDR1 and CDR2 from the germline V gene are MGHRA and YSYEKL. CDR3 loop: CASSLTGGTGSYEQYF. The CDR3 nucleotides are TGCGCCAGCAGCCTGACCGGCGGGACGGGCTCCTACGAGCAGTACTTC.

CDR3 DNA: TGTGCCACCAGCAGAGATCGGATAGCGGGAGGGCTCGGCTCCTACAATGAGCAGTTCTTC. Translating gives CATSRDRIAGGLGSYNEQFF. This chain connects TRBV15 to TRBJ2-1; 11 bases match TRBD2. The V segment lost 0 bases and the J segment 0 bases; nucleotides outside the gene matches: 10. The germline V gene has CDR1 LNHNV and CDR2 YYDKDF (reference sequence). The CDR3 has 20 amino acids.

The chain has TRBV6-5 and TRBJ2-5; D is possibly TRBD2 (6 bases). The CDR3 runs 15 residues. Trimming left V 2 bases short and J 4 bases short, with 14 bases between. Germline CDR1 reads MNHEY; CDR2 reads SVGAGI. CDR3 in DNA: TGTGCCAGCAGTTACAGACGGGGGAAAGTAGAGACCCAGTACTTC. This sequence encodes CASSYRRGKVETQYF.

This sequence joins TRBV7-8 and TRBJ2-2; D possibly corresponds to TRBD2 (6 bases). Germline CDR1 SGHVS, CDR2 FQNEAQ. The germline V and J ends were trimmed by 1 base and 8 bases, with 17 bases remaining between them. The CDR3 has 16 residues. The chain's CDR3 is CASSLGSSGGGGELFF. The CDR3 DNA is TGTGCCAGCAGCTTAGGCTCATCAGGTGGAGGGGGGGAGCTGTTTTTT.

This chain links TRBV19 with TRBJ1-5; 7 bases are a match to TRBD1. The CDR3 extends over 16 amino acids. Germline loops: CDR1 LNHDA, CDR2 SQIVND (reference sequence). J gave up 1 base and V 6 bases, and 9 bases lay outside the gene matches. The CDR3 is CASRGTEKPSNQPQHF. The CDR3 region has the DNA TGTGCCAGTAGGGGGACAGAAAAACCGAGCAATCAGCCCCAGCATTTT.

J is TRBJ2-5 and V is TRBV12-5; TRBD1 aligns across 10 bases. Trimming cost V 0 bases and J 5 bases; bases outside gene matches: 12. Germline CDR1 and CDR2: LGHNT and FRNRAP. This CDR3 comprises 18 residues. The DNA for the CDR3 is TGTGCTAGTGGTTTGGTGTTAGGGGACAGGGGAGCGTTTGAGACCCAGTACTTC. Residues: CASGLVLGDRGAFETQYF.

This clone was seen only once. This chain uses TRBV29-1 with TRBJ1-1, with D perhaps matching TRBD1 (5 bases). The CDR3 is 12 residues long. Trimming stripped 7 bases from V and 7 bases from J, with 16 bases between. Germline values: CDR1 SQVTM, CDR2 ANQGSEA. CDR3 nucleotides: TGCAGCGCCGACGGGGGGAAGAGTGAAGCTTTCTTT. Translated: CSADGGKSEAFF.

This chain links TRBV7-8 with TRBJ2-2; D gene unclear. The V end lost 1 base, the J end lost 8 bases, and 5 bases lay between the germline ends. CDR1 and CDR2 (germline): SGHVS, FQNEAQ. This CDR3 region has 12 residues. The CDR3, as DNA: TGTGCCAGCAGCTTAGTTCTGGGGGAGCTGTTTTTT. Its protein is CASSLVLGELFF.

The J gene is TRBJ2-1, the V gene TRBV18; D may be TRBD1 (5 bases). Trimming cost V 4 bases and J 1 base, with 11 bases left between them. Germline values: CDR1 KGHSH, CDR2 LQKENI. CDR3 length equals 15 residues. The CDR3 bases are TGTGCCAGCTCACTATCGACAGAGTCCTACAATGAGCAGTTCTTC. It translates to CASSLSTESYNEQFF.

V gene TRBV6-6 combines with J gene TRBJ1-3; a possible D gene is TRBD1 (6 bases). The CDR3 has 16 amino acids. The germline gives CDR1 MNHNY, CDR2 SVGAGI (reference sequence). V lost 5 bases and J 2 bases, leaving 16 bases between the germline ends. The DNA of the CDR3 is TGTGCCAGCAGTCACGACAGGTTAGGAGCTGGAAACACCATATATTTT. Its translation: CASSHDRLGAGNTIYF.

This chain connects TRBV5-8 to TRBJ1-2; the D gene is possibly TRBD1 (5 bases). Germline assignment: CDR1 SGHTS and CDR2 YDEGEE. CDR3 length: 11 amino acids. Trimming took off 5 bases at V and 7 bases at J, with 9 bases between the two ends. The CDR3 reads CASSSGLGYTF. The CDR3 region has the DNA TGTGCCAGCAGTTCGGGACTTGGCTACACCTTC.

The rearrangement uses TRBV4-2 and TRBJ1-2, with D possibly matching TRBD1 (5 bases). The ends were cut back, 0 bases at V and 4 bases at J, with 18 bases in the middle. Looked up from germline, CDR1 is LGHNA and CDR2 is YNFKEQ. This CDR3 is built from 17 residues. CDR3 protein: CASSQERGGNRFYGYTF. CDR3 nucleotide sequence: TGTGCCAGCAGCCAAGAAAGGGGCGGGAACCGATTCTATGGCTACACCTTC.

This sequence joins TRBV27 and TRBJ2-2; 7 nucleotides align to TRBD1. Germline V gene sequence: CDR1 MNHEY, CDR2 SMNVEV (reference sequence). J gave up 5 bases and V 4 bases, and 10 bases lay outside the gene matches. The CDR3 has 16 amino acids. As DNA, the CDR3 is TGTGCCAGCAGTTCCCTCGGGACAGTTCCTACCGGGGAGCTGTTTTTT. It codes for CASSSLGTVPTGELFF.

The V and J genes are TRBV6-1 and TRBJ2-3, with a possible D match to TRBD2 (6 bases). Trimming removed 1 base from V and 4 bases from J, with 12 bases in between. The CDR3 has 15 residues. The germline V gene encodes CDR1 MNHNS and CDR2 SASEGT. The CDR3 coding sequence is TGTGCCAGCAGTGAAGGCGGGACCGGAGCAGATACGCAGTATTTT. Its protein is CASSEGGTGADTQYF.

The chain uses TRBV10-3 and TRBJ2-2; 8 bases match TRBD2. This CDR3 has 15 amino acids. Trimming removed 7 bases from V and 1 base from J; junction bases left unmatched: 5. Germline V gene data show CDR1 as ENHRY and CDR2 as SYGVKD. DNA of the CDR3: TGTGCCATCATGGCAGCGGGAGTGAACACCGGGGAGCTGTTTTTT. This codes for CAIMAAGVNTGELFF.

The DNA for the CDR3 is TGTGCCAGCAGTGAAGCGGCCATAGGGAGTGAAAAACTGTTTTTT. It translates to CASSEAAIGSEKLFF. The V call is TRBV6-1, the J call TRBJ1-4, with no clear D. The germline V and J ends were trimmed by 0 bases and 7 bases, with 12 bases remaining between them. The CDR3 has 15 amino acids. The V gene's germline CDR1 is MNHNS and CDR2 SASEGT.

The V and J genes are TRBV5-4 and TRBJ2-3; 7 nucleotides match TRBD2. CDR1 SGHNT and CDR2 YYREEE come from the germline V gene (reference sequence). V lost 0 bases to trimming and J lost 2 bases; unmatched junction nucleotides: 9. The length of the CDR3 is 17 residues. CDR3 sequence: CASSLDPGGGYTDTQYF. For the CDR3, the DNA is TGTGCCAGCAGCTTGGATCCGGGGGGAGGGTACACAGATACGCAGTATTTT. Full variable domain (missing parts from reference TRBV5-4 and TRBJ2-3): ETGVTQSPTHLIKTRGQQVTLRCSSQSGHNTVSWYQQALGQGPQFIFQYYREEENGRGNFPPRFSGLQFPNYSSELNVNALELDDSALYLCASSLDPGGGYTDTQYFGPGTRLTVL.

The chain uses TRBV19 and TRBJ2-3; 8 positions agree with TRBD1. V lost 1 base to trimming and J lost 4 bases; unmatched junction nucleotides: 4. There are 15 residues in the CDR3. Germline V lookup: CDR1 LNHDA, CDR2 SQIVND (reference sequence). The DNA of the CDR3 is TGTGCCAGTAGTATAGTGGCAGGGGGCGCAGATACGCAGTATTTT. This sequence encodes CASSIVAGGADTQYF.

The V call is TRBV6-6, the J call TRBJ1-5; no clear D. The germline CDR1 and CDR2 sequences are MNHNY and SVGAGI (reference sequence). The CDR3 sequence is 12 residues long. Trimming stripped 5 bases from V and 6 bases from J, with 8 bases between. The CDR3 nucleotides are TGTGCCAGCAGTACGGGTCCTCAGCCCCAGCATTTT. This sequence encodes CASSTGPQPQHF.

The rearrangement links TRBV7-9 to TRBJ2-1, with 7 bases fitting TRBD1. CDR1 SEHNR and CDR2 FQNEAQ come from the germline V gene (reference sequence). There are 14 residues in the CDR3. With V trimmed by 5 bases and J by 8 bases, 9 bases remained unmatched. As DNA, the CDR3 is TGTGCCAGCAGCGCCGGCAGGGGGTTGGATGAGCAGTTCTTC. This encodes CASSAGRGLDEQFF.

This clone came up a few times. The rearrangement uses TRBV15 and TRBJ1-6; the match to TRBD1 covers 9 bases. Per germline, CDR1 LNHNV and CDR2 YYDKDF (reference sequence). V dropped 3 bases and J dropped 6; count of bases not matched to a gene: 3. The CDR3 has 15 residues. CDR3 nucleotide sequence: TGTGCCACCAGCAGCCAGGACAGGGGTAATTCACCCCTCCACTTT. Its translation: CATSSQDRGNSPLHF.

The DNA for the CDR3 is TGTGCCAGCAGTTTTTCGGCTAGCGGGAGTTACGAGCAGTACTTC. Translating gives CASSFSASGSYEQYF. This chain links TRBV28 with TRBJ2-7, with 10 positions matching TRBD2. CDR3 length: 15 amino acids. Germline CDR1 reads MDHEN; CDR2 reads SYDVKM. The V and J ends lost 3 bases and 4 bases, in that order; junction bases with no gene match: 6.

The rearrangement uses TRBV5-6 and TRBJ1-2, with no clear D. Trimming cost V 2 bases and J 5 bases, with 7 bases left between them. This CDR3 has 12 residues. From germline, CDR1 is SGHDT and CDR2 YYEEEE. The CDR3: CASSLEGYGYTF. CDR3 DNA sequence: TGTGCCAGCAGCTTAGAGGGTTATGGCTACACCTTC.

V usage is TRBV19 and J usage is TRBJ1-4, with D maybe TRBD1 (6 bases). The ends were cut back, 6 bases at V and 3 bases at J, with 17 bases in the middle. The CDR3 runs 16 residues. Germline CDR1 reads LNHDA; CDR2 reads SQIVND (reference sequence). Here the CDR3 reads CASRTNGQLPNEKLFF. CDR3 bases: TGTGCCAGTAGAACTAACGGACAGCTACCTAATGAAAAACTGTTTTTT.